Listed below are T cell receptor beta chains from one sample, sequenced in a study of T cells in Graves' hyperthyroidism and ophthalmopathy. Using its own MiXCR run on the multiplex PCR reads, TCRdb lists one record per CDR3 protein. This table has about 200,000 distinct CDR3 sequences, more than 15% appearing once. The specimen was blood. All receptors derive from a man aged 50 or older with Graves' hyperthyroidism. Both conserved end residues are part of each CDR3. Expanded clones are given a class, and other clones once, few, many or no size at all.

v_gene	j_gene	abundance	CDR3aa
TRBV20-1	TRBJ2-7	.	CSAENPGQGLYEQYF
TRBV5-1	TRBJ1-1	few	CASSFGTPRSAFF
TRBV3-2	TRBJ2-7	many	CASSYRTDTYEQYF
TRBV2	TRBJ2-7	.	CASSEVRGQAQYF
TRBV6-1	TRBJ2-7	many	CASSEDRVVIEQYF
TRBV13	TRBJ1-2	many	CASSSGGGYGYTF
TRBV10-3	TRBJ2-2	.	CAISDMGGELFF
TRBV20-1	TRBJ1-1	many	CSASLNTEAFF
TRBV7-8	TRBJ2-1	many	CASSPFLGLAGVWNEQFF
TRBV7-8	TRBJ1-2	few	CASSLVNPNYGYTF
TRBV30	TRBJ2-4	many	CAWRGSGRGNIQYF
TRBV27	TRBJ2-2	many	CASSLQGTGELFF
TRBV18	TRBJ1-1	.	CASSPGPYKLNTEAFF
TRBV5-1	TRBJ2-7	many	CASSTSLDGPPYEQYF
TRBV5-1	TRBJ1-2	many	CASSIGQGGGYTF
TRBV11-2	TRBJ1-1	many	CASSIRQGTMNTEAFF
TRBV12-5	TRBJ1-3	.	CASAPFPHSGNTIYF
TRBV2	TRBJ1-6	many	CASTGTGSSYNSPLHF
TRBV5-6	TRBJ1-2	many	CASSPGGGTYGYTF
TRBV29-1	TRBJ2-7	few	CSVELKIGEQYF
TRBV6-1	TRBJ2-1	few	CASRGSNNEQFF
TRBV20-1	TRBJ2-7	many	CSARWGTGIREQYF
TRBV12-3/TRBV12-4	TRBJ2-7	many	CASTLDSLYYEQYF
TRBV6-1	TRBJ2-3	.	CASRRHTDTQYF
TRBV29-1	TRBJ2-5	many	CSVAPHLRPGETQYF
TRBV18	TRBJ2-5	many	CASSPFRDRGETQYF
TRBV5-1	TRBJ2-1	many	CASSLKGVDEQFF
TRBV5-5	TRBJ1-5	few	CASSLVAGGSQPQHF
TRBV20-1	TRBJ2-7	few	CSAEPIVRGWEQYF
TRBV10-3	TRBJ2-7	.	CAISPAFSYEQYF
TRBV4-1	TRBJ1-2	.	CASSQPRGGLGHGYTF
TRBV7-9	TRBJ2-7	many	CASSLAGTSGVHEQYF
TRBV9	TRBJ1-2	.	CASSFGRSYGYTF
TRBV28	TRBJ1-2	.	CASSFPSGTGDYGYTF
TRBV30	TRBJ2-7	.	CAWSPEWDRDGYEQYF
TRBV6-1	TRBJ2-1	.	CASRGTSYNEQFF
TRBV6-2/TRBV6-3	TRBJ2-5	.	CASSPGYLGTQYF
TRBV12-3/TRBV12-4	TRBJ2-1	many	CASSFGPGQYNEQFF
TRBV15	TRBJ2-7	.	CATSRTVRLYEQYF
TRBV7-9	TRBJ2-1	many	CASSSGLEDNEQFF
TRBV12-3/TRBV12-4	TRBJ2-5	many	CASSLVAGGPSETQYF
TRBV10-3	TRBJ1-2	many	CAISETVYGYTF
TRBV28	TRBJ1-5	.	CASSVANQPQHF
TRBV4-1	TRBJ2-4	few	CASSQGLAGGPWKNIQYF
TRBV11-2	TRBJ2-3	many	CASSFSPGDTQYF
TRBV12-3/TRBV12-4	TRBJ1-2	few	CASSNSYGYTF
TRBV20-1	TRBJ2-1	many	CSARGVPVGHNEQFF
TRBV6-6	TRBJ1-5	.	CASMVNSNQPQHF
TRBV3-1	TRBJ1-2	many	CASSQDRQSGGYTF
TRBV30	TRBJ1-1	.	CAWGGTVNMNTEAFF